This T cell receptor beta chain was captured in a study of blood T cells in healthy people across ages. From germline, CDR1 is SGHTA and CDR2 FQGNSA. CDR3 size: 13 residues. A second PCR, run for roughly 6 to 11 cycles, used a sample-barcoded 5' primer plus a J-beta primer mix. MiXCR, applied by TCRdb to the 5' RACE reads, yields one record per CDR3 protein. The data show some 1,500,000 distinct CDR3 sequences, 35% to 45% seen once. As regards this clonotype: An end of the junction differs from the germline gene, which may be a read error.

The receptor was derived from a young woman in good health. The sample was blood. J is TRBJ1-2 and V is TRBV7-2; D gene ambiguous. The CDR3 bases are TGTGCCTGCAGCTTAGCCCCAGGCTATGGCTACACCTTC. This gives the protein CACSLAPGYGYTF.